This T cell receptor (beta chain) came from a study of read filtering for tumor transcriptome and immune sequencing. Study summary: Mean patient age was roughly 72 years, range about 45 to 90; approximately 18 male, about 15 female. Whole-transcriptome libraries were prepared after DNase treatment. The study, taken as a whole, reports: The sorted CD138-negative fraction was a mixed bone marrow immune population, not purified T cells. Approximately 82% of IR-seq clonotypes had one read, totaling 3% to 4.5% of reads; RNA-seq: roughly 76% and 46%.

This clonotype was observed at least ten times. The target antigen is unknown. Molecular barcoded adaptors covering alpha/delta and beta/gamma chains were used on 400 ng RNA. One entry per CDR3 protein, called by TCRdb with MiXCR from the reads. Of 62,000 or so distinct CDR3 sequences in the sample, under 25% are singletons; the top ten hold roughly a sixth. Input material: a population of CD138-negative cells sorted from bone marrow. The receptor's source is a donor aged 40 or older with multiple myeloma.

The CDR3: CASSLGNYGTDTQYF. The CDR3 region has the DNA TGTGCCAGCAGCCTAGGGAACTATGGCACAGATACGCAGTATTTT. V usage is TRBV7-9 and J usage is TRBJ2-3; D gene unclear. From germline, CDR1 is SEHNR and CDR2 FQNEAQ (reference sequence). There are 15 residues in the CDR3. With 5 bases removed from V and 1 base from J, the gap between germline ends came to 13 bases.